These 24 T cell receptor beta chains were sequenced from one sample in a study of blood T cell repertoires in COVID-19. Produced via immunoSEQ multiplex PCR; TCRdb's table is partial and in-frame only. This sample yields over 200,000 clones, of which more than 70% are seen a single time; 7% to 10% belongs to the top ten. The sequencing input was peripheral blood. These TCRs come from a woman in her forties or fifties with acute or convalescent COVID-19.

The chain uses TRBV3-1 (or the pseudogene TRBV3-2) and TRBJ2-5; the D gene is possibly TRBD2 (6 bases). The CDR3 contains 13 residues. Germline CDR1 LGHDT, CDR2 YNNKEL (reference sequence). Between the trimmed V and J ends, which lost 0 bases and 7 bases, there was a span of 9 bases. The CDR3 DNA sequence: TGTGCCAGCAGCCAAGAAGGGCGGGGGACCCAGTACTTC. It specifies CASSQEGRGTQYF.

The chain links TRBV5-1 to TRBJ2-1; D is possibly TRBD1 (6 bases). Germline lookup yields CDR1 SGHRS and CDR2 YFSETQ. The CDR3 loop spans 14 amino acids. The germline V and J ends were trimmed by 6 bases and 0 bases, with 10 bases remaining between them. CDR3 sequence (DNA): TGCGCCAGCACCGTAGGGGGCTCCTACAATGAGCAGTTCTTC. Translating gives CASTVGGSYNEQFF. The whole variable domain, filled in from reference TRBV5-1 and TRBJ2-1, reads KAGVTQTPRYLIKTRGQQVTLSCSPISGHRSVSWYQQTPGQGLQFLFEYFSETQRNKGNFPGRFSGRQFSNSRSEMNVSTLELGDSALYLCASTVGGSYNEQFFGPGTRLTVL.

The chain combines TRBV5-6 with TRBJ2-7; 14 bases are shared with TRBD2. The V and J ends lost 5 bases and 1 base, in that order; junction bases with no gene match: 11. Germline CDR1 and CDR2: SGHDT and YYEEEE. CDR3 length: 18 amino acids. Here the CDR3 DNA reads TGTGCCAGCAGACCGGAAGGACTAGCGGGAGGTCAATCCTACGAGCAGTACTTC. Its translation: CASRPEGLAGGQSYEQYF.

This rearrangement joins TRBV2 to TRBJ1-2; weak D call: TRBD1 (5 bases). V was shortened by 1 base and J by 4 bases, with 10 bases between the two germline ends. The CDR3 loop spans 14 amino acids. Per germline, CDR1 SNHLY and CDR2 FYNNEI. The CDR3 DNA follows: TGTGCCAGCAGTGAAGAGGTTGACAGCTATGGCTACACCTTC. It translates to CASSEEVDSYGYTF.

The rearrangement uses TRBV30 and TRBJ2-7, with D unresolved. CDR1 is GTSNPN and CDR2 is SVGIG in the germline V gene (reference sequence). Trimming left V 5 bases short and J 5 bases short, with 13 bases between. There are 12 residues in the CDR3. Written as DNA, the CDR3 is TGTGCCTGGCAAGACTTAGGCCACGAGCAGTACTTC. Residues: CAWQDLGHEQYF.

The chain joins TRBV2 to TRBJ2-1, with a tentative D call TRBD2 (5 bases). The CDR3 runs 13 residues. The germline V and J ends were trimmed by 2 bases and 6 bases, with 8 bases remaining between them. Germline V gives CDR1 SNHLY, CDR2 FYNNEI. CDR3 nucleotides: TGTGCCAGCAGTGAAAGGGCGGGCAATGAGCAGTTCTTC. Protein product: CASSERAGNEQFF.

The chain employs TRBV9 and TRBJ2-1; D is unclear. Germline V gives CDR1 SGDLS, CDR2 YYNGEE. Trimming took off 0 bases at V and 8 bases at J, with 15 bases between the two ends. The CDR3 runs to 15 residues. CDR3 residues: CASSVDSTSVDEQFF. DNA of the CDR3: TGTGCCAGCAGCGTAGACAGTACATCGGTGGATGAGCAGTTCTTC.

This clone occurred once. V gene TRBV19 combines with J gene TRBJ2-1, with 10 bases matching TRBD2. The V segment lost 3 bases and the J segment 6 bases; nucleotides outside the gene matches: 5. The CDR3 extends over 15 amino acids. Germline values: CDR1 LNHDA, CDR2 SQIVND (reference sequence). Here the CDR3 DNA reads TGTGCCAGTAGTATCGGAGCGGGAGGGGTCAATGAGCAGTTCTTC. Residues: CASSIGAGGVNEQFF.

The rearrangement links TRBV28 to TRBJ2-7, with 7 bases lining up with TRBD2. The CDR3 loop spans 16 amino acids. The germline gives CDR1 MDHEN, CDR2 SYDVKM. V shed 5 bases, J shed 5 bases, and the junction held 15 bases outside the gene matches. The DNA for the CDR3 is TGTGCCAGCAGTCCGATCGGGCTAGCGGCAGTCCACGAGCAGTACTTC. Its protein product is CASSPIGLAAVHEQYF.

The chain is built from TRBV10-2 and TRBJ2-5, with 8 bases lining up with TRBD1. Germline V gene sequence: CDR1 WSHSY, CDR2 SAAADI. V dropped 10 bases and J dropped 1; count of bases not matched to a gene: 14. The CDR3 covers 16 residues. CDR3 nucleotide sequence: TGCGCCACCCAACCCAGGGGGCGAGGACCCCAAGAGACCCAGTACTTC. This gives the protein CATQPRGRGPQETQYF.

The V and J genes are TRBV19 and TRBJ1-2; 9 positions match TRBD1. The germline CDR1 and CDR2 sequences are LNHDA and SQIVND (reference sequence). V lost 3 bases, J lost 5 bases, and 7 bases stayed unmatched. CDR3 length: 15 residues. The CDR3 nucleotides read TGTGCCAGTAGTATTGGGACAGGGAATGAGTATGGCTACACCTTC. Protein: CASSIGTGNEYGYTF.

The chain employs TRBV19 and TRBJ2-7; TRBD2 matches at 10 bases. The CDR3 loop spans 14 amino acids. J lost 5 bases, V lost 6 bases, and 7 bases had no gene match. Germline V gene lookup returns CDR1 LNHDA and CDR2 SQIVND (reference sequence). CDR3 nucleotide sequence: TGTGCCAGTAGGAGCGGGAGGGCCTTGGACGAGCAGTACTTC. This gives the protein CASRSGRALDEQYF.

This rearrangement joins TRBV7-3 to TRBJ2-5; tentative D call: TRBD2 (6 bases). The CDR3 is made up of 15 amino acids. The germline V gene has CDR1 SGHTA and CDR2 FQGTGA. The ends were cut back, 0 bases at V and 4 bases at J, with 12 bases in the middle. CDR3 in DNA: TGTGCCAGCAGCTTAACGGCCCAAGCGGGAGAGACCCAGTACTTC. Translation: CASSLTAQAGETQYF. The full variable domain, in which reference TRBV7-3 and TRBJ2-5 provide the parts outside the CDR3, is GAGVSQTPSNKVTEKGKYVELRCDPISGHTALYWYRQSLGQGPEFLIYFQGTGAADDSGLPNDRFFAVRPEGSVSTLKIQRTERGDSAVYLCASSLTAQAGETQYFGPGTRLLVL.

The chain uses TRBV14 and TRBJ2-2; TRBD2 matches at 11 bases. CDR3 length: 19 amino acids. Germline trimming cut 1 base from V and 6 bases from J; bases unmatched to any gene: 13. CDR1 SGHDN and CDR2 FVKESK come from the germline V gene. In DNA, the CDR3 is TGTGCCAGCAGCCAAGGGTCCAGCACTAGCGGGAGAGGGCCCGGGGAGCTGTTTTTT. This sequence encodes CASSQGSSTSGRGPGELFF.

J is TRBJ2-1 and V is TRBV3-1 (or the pseudogene TRBV3-2), with D maybe TRBD2 (5 bases). Germline-derived CDR1 and CDR2 are LGHDT and YNNKEL (reference sequence). V lost 1 base to trimming and J lost 8 bases, with 24 bases between them. The CDR3 length is 18 residues. The CDR3 DNA sequence: TGTGCCAGCAGCCAAGGCCCCCTTCTCAACCGGGGTTACCATGAGCAGTTCTTC. Protein sequence: CASSQGPLLNRGYHEQFF.

This clone was observed a single time. The chain joins TRBV18 to TRBJ2-7, with D uncertain. CDR1 and CDR2 from the germline V gene are KGHSH and LQKENI. V lost 6 bases, J lost 4 bases, and 16 bases lay in between. The CDR3 spans 14 residues. The CDR3 DNA reads TGTGCCAGCTCGCACAGACACTCACCTTACGAGCAGTACTTC. Translating it yields CASSHRHSPYEQYF.

J is TRBJ2-7 and V is TRBV6-2 or TRBV6-3, with TRBD2 identical over 13 bases. Germline loops: CDR1 MNHEY, CDR2 SVGEGT. The J segment lost 0 bases and the V segment lost 4 bases, leaving 6 bases of the junction unmatched. The CDR3 has 17 residues. The CDR3 sequence: CASSFSGLAGVSYEQYF. The CDR3 nucleotides read TGTGCCAGCAGTTTCTCTGGACTAGCGGGAGTCTCCTACGAGCAGTACTTC.

The chain combines TRBV2 with TRBJ2-7, with 9 positions matching TRBD2. Germline CDR1 is SNHLY and CDR2 is FYNNEI. The CDR3 is 15 residues long. After removal of 1 base from V and 5 bases from J, the junction contained 6 bases not matched to a gene. CDR3 sequence (DNA): TGTGCCAGCAGTGAAGGGGCTAGCGGGAACGACGAGCAGTACTTC. This translates into CASSEGASGNDEQYF.

This chain connects TRBV5-1 to TRBJ2-3; the D gene is possibly TRBD2 (6 bases). The V end lost 4 bases, the J end lost 5 bases, and 8 bases lay between the germline ends. CDR1 and CDR2 (germline): SGHRS, YFSETQ. The CDR3 contains 12 residues. CDR3 region: CASSPGVDTQYF. The CDR3 nucleotides are TGCGCCAGCAGCCCGGGGGTAGATACGCAGTATTTT.

This rearrangement joins TRBV24-1 to TRBJ2-7, with D perhaps TRBD1 (5 bases). Per germline, CDR1 KGHDR and CDR2 SFDVKD. Between the trimmed V and J ends, which lost 2 bases and 4 bases, there was a span of 14 bases. CDR3 size: 15 residues. DNA of the CDR3: TGTGCCACCAGTGATTCGGACAAGGGAAGATACGAGCAGTACTTC. It is translated as CATSDSDKGRYEQYF.

J is TRBJ1-3 and V is TRBV11-2; possibly TRBD1 for D (5 bases). CDR3 length: 17 residues. V lost 2 bases and J 0 bases, leaving 14 bases between the germline ends. Germline assignment: CDR1 SGHAT and CDR2 FQNNGV. The CDR3 bases are TGTGCCAGCAGCTTATTAGGGACTAAGCTCTCTGGAAACACCATATATTTT. The encoded protein is CASSLLGTKLSGNTIYF.

The CDR3 loop is CASSQVLAWEEQYF. The CDR3 DNA follows: TGTGCCAGCAGCCAAGTTCTAGCCTGGGAGGAGCAGTACTTC. The V gene is TRBV3-1 (or the pseudogene TRBV3-2), the J gene TRBJ2-7, with D possibly matching TRBD2 (5 bases). Trimming cost V 1 base and J 7 bases, with 14 bases left between them. CDR3 length equals 14 residues. Germline CDR1 LGHDT, CDR2 YNNKEL (reference sequence).

The V call is TRBV27, the J call TRBJ2-7; 9 bases fit TRBD2. The J segment lost 5 bases and the V segment lost 6 bases, leaving 17 bases of the junction unmatched. CDR3 length equals 17 residues. Germline-derived CDR1 and CDR2 are MNHEY and SMNVEV (reference sequence). The CDR3, as DNA: TGTGCCAGCAGCAGTTTCATACTAGCGGGCGGGTCCCACGAGCAGTACTTC. Translation: CASSSFILAGGSHEQYF.

The chain links TRBV12-2 to TRBJ1-5; the table's D call, TRBD1, has no DNA check behind it. TRBV12-2 is a listed pseudogene. The length of the CDR3 is 17 residues. The CDR3 coding sequence is TGTGCAAGTCGCTTAGCGTCCTGGGGACATAGCAATCAGCCCCAGCATTTT. This codes for CASRLASWGHSNQPQHF.